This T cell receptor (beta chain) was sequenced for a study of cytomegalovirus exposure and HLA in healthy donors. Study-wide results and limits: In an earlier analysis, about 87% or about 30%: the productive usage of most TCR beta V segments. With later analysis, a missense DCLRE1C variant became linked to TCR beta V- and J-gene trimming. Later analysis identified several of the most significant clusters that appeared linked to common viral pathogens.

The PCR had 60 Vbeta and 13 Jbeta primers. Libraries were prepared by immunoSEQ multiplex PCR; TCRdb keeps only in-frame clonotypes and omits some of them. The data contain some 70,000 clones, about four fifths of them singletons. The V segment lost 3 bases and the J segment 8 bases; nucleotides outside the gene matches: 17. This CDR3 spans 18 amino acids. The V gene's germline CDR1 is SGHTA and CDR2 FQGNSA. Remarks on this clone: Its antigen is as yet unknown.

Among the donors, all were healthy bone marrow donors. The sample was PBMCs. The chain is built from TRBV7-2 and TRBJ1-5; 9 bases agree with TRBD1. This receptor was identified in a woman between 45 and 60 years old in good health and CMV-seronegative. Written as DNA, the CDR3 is TGTGCCAGCAGCTTCGACGGCACAGGGGGCTTAAGGGGCAAGCCCCAGCATTTT. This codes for CASSFDGTGGLRGKPQHF. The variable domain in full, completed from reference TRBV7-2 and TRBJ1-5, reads GAGVSQSPSNKVTEKGKDVELRCDPISGHTALYWYRQSLGQGLEFLIYFQGNSAPDKSGLPSDRFSAERTGGSVSTLTIQRTQQEDSAVYLCASSFDGTGGLRGKPQHFGDGTRLSIL.